A selection of T cell receptor beta chains follows, all from one sample in a study of blood T cell repertoires in COVID-19. Measured with immunoSEQ multiplex PCR; TCRdb has only the in-frame clones, and not every one. The sample shows a few hundred thousand clones, 85% of them seen only once. The specimen sequenced was peripheral blood. Source of these receptors: a human donor in a cohort sampled during active COVID-19. CDR3s include the opening cysteine and the closing phenylalanine or tryptophan. Fields, in order: D gene, J gene, V gene, clone size, CDR3 DNA, CDR3 protein. A D gene is named only where the DNA matches it firmly. Some rows mark clone size as missing; the rest say once, few, many or name a class of expanded clone.

- | TRBJ2-3 | TRBV6-5 | - | TGTGCCAGCACCAACACAGATACGCAGTATTTT | CASTNTDTQYF
TRBD1 | TRBJ2-2 | TRBV5-8 | - | TGTGCCAGCCGTCGACAGGGTGACACCGGGGAGCTGTTTTTT | CASRRQGDTGELFF
- | TRBJ2-3 | TRBV2 | - | TGTGCCAGCAGAAACCAGGGGATCGCAGATACGCAGTATTTT | CASRNQGIADTQYF
- | TRBJ1-5 | TRBV6-5 | - | TGTGCCAGCAGTCCGGACAGTTTTAATCAGCCCCAGCATTTT | CASSPDSFNQPQHF
TRBD1 | TRBJ2-7 | TRBV5-4 | few | TGTGCCAGCAGTTCGACAGGGGAGGACGAGCAGTACTTC | CASSSTGEDEQYF
TRBD1 | TRBJ1-5 | TRBV3-1/TRBV3-2 | - | TGTGCCAGCAGCCCCGGGACAGGGGTTCAGCCCCAGCATTTT | CASSPGTGVQPQHF
- | TRBJ2-1 | TRBV10-1 | - | TGCGCCAGCAGTGTCCGGTGGTCCTACAATGAGCAGTTCTTC | CASSVRWSYNEQFF
TRBD2 | TRBJ2-7 | TRBV5-1 | - | TGCGCCAGCAGCTTGTCTAGCGGGGGGGCTTGGAGTGAGCAGTACTTC | CASSLSSGGAWSEQYF
- | TRBJ2-2 | TRBV2 | - | TGTGCCAGCTGGACATCGCCGAACACCGGGGAGCTGTTTTTT | CASWTSPNTGELFF
TRBD1 | TRBJ2-4 | TRBV3-1/TRBV3-2 | - | TGTGCCAGCAGCCAAGAGACAGGGGGCTGGGGCTTAAACATTCAGTACTTC | CASSQETGGWGLNIQYF
TRBD1 | TRBJ2-3 | TRBV5-1 | - | TGCGCCAGCAGCGGAGGACAGGGCAGGAGGGGCACAGATACGCAGTATTTT | CASSGGQGRRGTDTQYF
TRBD1 | TRBJ1-2 | TRBV5-1 | - | TGCGCCAGCAGCTTGGAGAGGGGACAGGGAAGCCCCCTCTATGGCTACACCTTC | CASSLERGQGSPLYGYTF
- | TRBJ2-7 | TRBV7-9 | - | TGTGCCAGCAGCGTCAGTGAAATCTACGAGCAGTACTTC | CASSVSEIYEQYF
- | TRBJ2-7 | TRBV6-6 | - | TGTGCCAGCAGTTCCCGACAGGCCGCCTACGAGCAGTACTTC | CASSSRQAAYEQYF
TRBD1 | TRBJ1-2 | TRBV5-1 | - | TGCGCCAGCAGCTGGGATCTAACAGGGGGCGCCGGGGGCTACACCTTC | CASSWDLTGGAGGYTF
- | TRBJ1-1 | TRBV2 | - | TGTGCCAGCTCTGGGCGTGGGGCCGCCACTGAAGCTTTCTTT | CASSGRGAATEAFF
TRBD1 | TRBJ1-5 | TRBV19 | once | TGTGCCAGTAGTATTCTTGGGACAGGGTCGAATCAGCCCCAGCATTTT | CASSILGTGSNQPQHF
- | TRBJ1-1 | TRBV6-5 | - | TGTGCCAGCAGTTACGTATTGAACACTGAAGCTTTCTTT | CASSYVLNTEAFF
TRBD1 | TRBJ2-3 | TRBV30 | - | TGTGCCTGGAGTGTCCAGATGGGACAGGGGAGCACAGATACGCAGTATTTT | CAWSVQMGQGSTDTQYF
- | TRBJ2-7 | TRBV2 | - | TGTGCCAGCAGGTACTCCTACGAGCAGTACTTC | CASRYSYEQYF
- | TRBJ1-1 | TRBV9 | - | TGTGCCAGCAGCGTAGAGGGAGCCCGCGGCACTGAAGCTTTCTTT | CASSVEGARGTEAFF
- | TRBJ1-6 | TRBV30 | - | TGTGCCTGGACGAGAGGAGGGTGGAATTCACCCCTCCACTTT | CAWTRGGWNSPLHF
- | TRBJ1-1 | TRBV12-5 | few | TGTGCTAGTGGTTTACTAAAGAACACTGAAGCTTTCTTT | CASGLLKNTEAFF
- | TRBJ2-7 | TRBV3-1/TRBV3-2 | - | TGTGCCAGCAGCCCTACCGGGGTCAAGCAGTACTTC | CASSPTGVKQYF
TRBD1 | TRBJ1-1 | TRBV9 | few | TGTGCCAGCAGCCCGAGGACAGGGGGGAACACTGAAGCTTTCTTT | CASSPRTGGNTEAFF
TRBD1 | TRBJ1-2 | TRBV30 | - | TGTGCCGGCAGGGGGTCCGAAATTAACTATGGCTACACCTTC | CAGRGSEINYGYTF
- | TRBJ2-1 | TRBV5-1 | - | TGCGCCAGCACCCGAGGCACAGAGCAGTTCTTC | CASTRGTEQFF
- | TRBJ2-7 | TRBV5-6 | - | TGTGCCAGCGGCACTCCCGGGACACTGAGCTACGAGCAGTACTTC | CASGTPGTLSYEQYF
- | TRBJ1-2 | TRBV10-3 | once | TGTGCCACCCAATCACTAGAGGGGGTTAACTATGGCTACACCTTC | CATQSLEGVNYGYTF
- | TRBJ2-1 | TRBV2 | once | TGTGCCAGCAGTGGGAGGGGGGGCCGCATAAATGAGCAGTTCTTC | CASSGRGGRINEQFF
TRBD2 | TRBJ2-3 | TRBV19 | - | TGTGCCAGTAGTATCTCGGGAGCGGGGTTCACAGATACGCAGTATTTT | CASSISGAGFTDTQYF
TRBD2 | TRBJ2-3 | TRBV10-3 | - | TGTGCCTCCGGACTAGCGGGGGGCACAGATACGCAGTATTTT | CASGLAGGTDTQYF